This T cell receptor beta chain appears in the sequencing data of a study of identical twins. Regarding the study as a whole: The degree of excess twin sharing was weaker in beta out-of-frame sequences.

Trimming shortened V by 4 bases and J by 0 bases, and 13 bases separated the two germline ends. Germline-derived CDR1 and CDR2 are LGHDT and YNNKEL (reference sequence). The CDR3 runs 16 residues. On this clonotype: Its cognate antigen is unknown.

TCRdb re-called the 5' RACE reads with MiXCR, one entry per CDR3 protein. The table lists fewer than 650,000 distinct CDR3 sequences, roughly 6.6% of them singletons. Another study also made use of these data, one on yellow fever vaccine responses in identical twins.

The chain couples TRBV3-1 to TRBJ2-1, with unresolved D. The sample was PBMCs. This clonotype was sampled from a woman younger than 30 in good health. The CDR3 DNA sequence: TGTGCCAGCAGCCCTAGTTGGCTTAACTCCTACAATGAGCAGTTCTTC. It is translated as CASSPSWLNSYNEQFF.